The rows below give T cell receptor beta chains drawn from one sample of a study of neurological immune-mediated disorders. MiXCR, applied by TCRdb to the 5' RACE reads, yields one record per CDR3 protein. There are fewer than 20,000 distinct CDR3 sequences in the sample; around a quarter occur only once, and roughly a third lies in the top ten. The sample taken for sequencing was PBMCs. The origin of the receptors is a man in his fifties with HTLV-1-associated myelopathy (HAM/TSP). CDR3s include the opening cysteine and the closing phenylalanine or tryptophan. The order of the fields is D gene, V gene, clone size, J gene, CDR3 DNA, CDR3 protein. The D gene is left open where the match is weak. Clone size appears in some rows only: once, few, many, or a class for an expanded clone.

d_call: .
v_call: TRBV3-1
clone_size: medium-sized
j_call: TRBJ1-5
cdr3_nt: TGTGCCAGCAGCCTCCTCGGGGGCCCCGGGGGACCCCAGCATTTT
cdr3_aa: CASSLLGGPGGPQHF

d_call: .
v_call: TRBV6-2/TRBV6-3
clone_size: .
j_call: TRBJ2-5
cdr3_nt: TGTGCCAGCAGTTATGGGGTGACCCAGTACTTC
cdr3_aa: CASSYGVTQYF

d_call: .
v_call: TRBV3-1
clone_size: many
j_call: TRBJ1-5
cdr3_nt: TGTGCCAGCAGCCGCAGGCCCCAGCATTTT
cdr3_aa: CASSRRPQHF

d_call: .
v_call: TRBV12-3/TRBV12-4
clone_size: few
j_call: TRBJ2-3
cdr3_nt: TGTGCCAGCAGTTTAATGACAGATACGCAGTATTTT
cdr3_aa: CASSLMTDTQYF

d_call: .
v_call: TRBV20-1
clone_size: .
j_call: TRBJ1-1
cdr3_nt: TGCAGTGCTAGAGGGGGGGGGGACACTGAAGCTTTCTTT
cdr3_aa: CSARGGGDTEAFF

d_call: .
v_call: TRBV5-1
clone_size: few
j_call: TRBJ1-3
cdr3_nt: TGCGCCAGCAGCTTTGGTACCGTGCCCGGGACTCCTGGAAACACCATATATTTT
cdr3_aa: CASSFGTVPGTPGNTIYF

d_call: TRBD1
v_call: TRBV20-1
clone_size: few
j_call: TRBJ1-6
cdr3_nt: TGCAGTGCTCTCGGACAGGGGGCCCGAACTTATAATTCACCCCTCCACTTT
cdr3_aa: CSALGQGARTYNSPLHF

d_call: TRBD2
v_call: TRBV12-3/TRBV12-4
clone_size: many
j_call: TRBJ2-5
cdr3_nt: TGTGCCAGCAGTCCCCCCGGGGGGGAGACCCAGTACTTC
cdr3_aa: CASSPPGGETQYF

d_call: .
v_call: TRBV14
clone_size: .
j_call: TRBJ2-7
cdr3_nt: TGTGCCAGCAGCCAGAATAGAAATGGGGAGCAGTACTTC
cdr3_aa: CASSQNRNGEQYF

d_call: .
v_call: TRBV28
clone_size: .
j_call: TRBJ2-7
cdr3_nt: TGTGCCAGCAGACGGGACACCTTCTACGAGCAGTACTTC
cdr3_aa: CASRRDTFYEQYF

d_call: .
v_call: TRBV5-3
clone_size: .
j_call: TRBJ1-1
cdr3_nt: TGTGCCAGAAGCTTTGTGAGGGTGTACACTGAAGCTTTCTTT
cdr3_aa: CARSFVRVYTEAFF

d_call: .
v_call: TRBV5-1
clone_size: .
j_call: TRBJ2-1
cdr3_nt: TGCGCCAGCCTATCCGATACAGGAAACAATGAGCAGTTCTTC
cdr3_aa: CASLSDTGNNEQFF

d_call: TRBD1
v_call: TRBV12-3/TRBV12-4
clone_size: medium-sized
j_call: TRBJ1-2
cdr3_nt: TGTGCCAGCAGTGCGACAGGGTCCTATGGCTACACCTTC
cdr3_aa: CASSATGSYGYTF

d_call: .
v_call: TRBV20-1
clone_size: many
j_call: TRBJ2-5
cdr3_nt: TGCAGTGCTAGACCTCGGGGTCAGCCTCAAGAGACCCAGTACTTC
cdr3_aa: CSARPRGQPQETQYF

d_call: TRBD1
v_call: TRBV7-2
clone_size: few
j_call: TRBJ1-2
cdr3_nt: TGTGCCAGCAGCTACGTAGGACAGGCCCTTGACTATGGCTACACCTTC
cdr3_aa: CASSYVGQALDYGYTF

d_call: .
v_call: TRBV28
clone_size: .
j_call: TRBJ2-3
cdr3_nt: TGTGCCAGCGGAGCAGGGTCCACAGATACGCAGTATTTT
cdr3_aa: CASGAGSTDTQYF

d_call: TRBD2
v_call: TRBV5-1
clone_size: .
j_call: TRBJ2-5
cdr3_nt: TGCGCCAGCAGCTGGAGCGGACTAGCGGGTCAAGAGACCCAGTACTTC
cdr3_aa: CASSWSGLAGQETQYF

d_call: TRBD1
v_call: TRBV29-1
clone_size: once
j_call: TRBJ1-1
cdr3_nt: TGCAGCGTTTCAGGGGGCAACACTGAAGCTTTCTTT
cdr3_aa: CSVSGGNTEAFF

d_call: .
v_call: TRBV19
clone_size: .
j_call: TRBJ1-2
cdr3_nt: TGTGCCAGTAGCCGGACAAGAGCTAACTATGGCTACACCTTC
cdr3_aa: CASSRTRANYGYTF

d_call: .
v_call: TRBV20-1
clone_size: many
j_call: TRBJ1-3
cdr3_nt: TGCAGTGCTAGAGCCGGGCAGGACGGGAGCTCTGGAAACACCATATATTTT
cdr3_aa: CSARAGQDGSSGNTIYF

d_call: TRBD1
v_call: TRBV20-1
clone_size: .
j_call: TRBJ1-5
cdr3_nt: TGCAGTGTTAAGGTCAGGGGGAAGCAGCCCCAGCATTTT
cdr3_aa: CSVKVRGKQPQHF

d_call: TRBD2
v_call: TRBV7-8
clone_size: few
j_call: TRBJ2-3
cdr3_nt: TGTGCCAGCAGCCCGCGACTAGCGGGGAGCACAGATACGCAGTATTTT
cdr3_aa: CASSPRLAGSTDTQYF

d_call: .
v_call: TRBV10-3
clone_size: .
j_call: TRBJ1-5
cdr3_nt: TGTGCCATCAGTAAGGATGGGAATCAGCCCCAGCATTTT
cdr3_aa: CAISKDGNQPQHF

d_call: TRBD2
v_call: TRBV5-1
clone_size: medium-sized
j_call: TRBJ2-1
cdr3_nt: TGCGCCAGCAGCATCGGGACTAGCGGCAATGAGCAGTTCTTC
cdr3_aa: CASSIGTSGNEQFF